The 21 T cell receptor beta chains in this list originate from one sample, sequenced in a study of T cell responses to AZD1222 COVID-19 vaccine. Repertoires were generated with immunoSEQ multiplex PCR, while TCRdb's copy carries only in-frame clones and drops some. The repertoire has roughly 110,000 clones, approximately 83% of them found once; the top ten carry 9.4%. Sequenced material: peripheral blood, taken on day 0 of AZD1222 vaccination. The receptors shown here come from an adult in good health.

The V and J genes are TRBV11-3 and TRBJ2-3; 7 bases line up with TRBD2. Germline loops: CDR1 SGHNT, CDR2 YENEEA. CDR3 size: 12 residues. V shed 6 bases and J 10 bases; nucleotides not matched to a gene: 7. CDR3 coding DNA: TGTGCCAGCAGTCACCCAGGACTAGCGCAGTATTTT. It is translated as CASSHPGLAQYF.

This CDR3 is CASLSTGSYNSPLHF. CDR3 bases: TGTGCCAGCCTCTCGACAGGCTCCTATAATTCACCCCTCCACTTT. V gene TRBV2 combines with J gene TRBJ1-6, with TRBD1 as a possible D gene (6 bases). This CDR3 comprises 15 residues. The germline V gene encodes CDR1 SNHLY and CDR2 FYNNEI. V gave up 8 bases and J gave up 0 bases, with 11 bases separating them. Based on the CDR3 plus reference TRBV2 and TRBJ1-6, the full variable domain is EPEVTQTPSHQVTQMGQEVILRCVPISNHLYFYWYRQILGQKVEFLVSFYNNEISEKSEIFDDQFSVERPDGSNFTLKIRSTKLEDSAMYFCASLSTGSYNSPLHFGNGTRLTVT.

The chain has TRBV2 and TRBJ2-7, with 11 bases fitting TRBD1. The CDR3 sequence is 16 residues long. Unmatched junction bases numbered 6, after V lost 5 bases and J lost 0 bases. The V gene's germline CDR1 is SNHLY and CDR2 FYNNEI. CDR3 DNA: TGTGCCAGCAGTTTTCCTGGACAGGGGGCCTCCTACGAGCAGTACTTC. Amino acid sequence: CASSFPGQGASYEQYF.

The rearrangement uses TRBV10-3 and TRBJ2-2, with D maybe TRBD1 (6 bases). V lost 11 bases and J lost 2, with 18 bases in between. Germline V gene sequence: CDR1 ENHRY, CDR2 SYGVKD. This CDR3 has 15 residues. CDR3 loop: CAASPGTINTGELFF. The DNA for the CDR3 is TGTGCCGCCTCCCCCGGGACAATTAACACCGGGGAGCTGTTTTTT.

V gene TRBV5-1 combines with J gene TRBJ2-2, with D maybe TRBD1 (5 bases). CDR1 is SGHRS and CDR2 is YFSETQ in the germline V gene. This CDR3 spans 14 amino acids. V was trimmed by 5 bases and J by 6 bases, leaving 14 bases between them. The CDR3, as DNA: TGCGCCAGCAGTCTGACAGCGCTCTCCGGGGAGCTGTTTTTT. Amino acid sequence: CASSLTALSGELFF.

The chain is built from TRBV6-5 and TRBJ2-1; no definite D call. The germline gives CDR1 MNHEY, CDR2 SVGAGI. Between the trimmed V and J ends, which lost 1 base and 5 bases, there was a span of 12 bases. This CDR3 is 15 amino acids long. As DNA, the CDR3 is TGTGCCAGCAGTTACTTTGTTAGTTCCAACAATGAGCAGTTCTTC. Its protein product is CASSYFVSSNNEQFF.

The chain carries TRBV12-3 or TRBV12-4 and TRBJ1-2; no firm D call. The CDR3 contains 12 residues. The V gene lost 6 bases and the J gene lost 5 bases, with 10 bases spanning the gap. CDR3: CASSLGWYGYTF. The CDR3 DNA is TGTGCCAGCAGCCTCGGGTGGTATGGCTACACCTTC.

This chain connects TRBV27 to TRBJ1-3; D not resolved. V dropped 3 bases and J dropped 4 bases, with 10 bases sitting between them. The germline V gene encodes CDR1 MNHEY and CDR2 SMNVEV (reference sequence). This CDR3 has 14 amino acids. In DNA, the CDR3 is TGTGCCAGCAGTTTCCGGCCGCTAGGAAACACCATATATTTT. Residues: CASSFRPLGNTIYF.

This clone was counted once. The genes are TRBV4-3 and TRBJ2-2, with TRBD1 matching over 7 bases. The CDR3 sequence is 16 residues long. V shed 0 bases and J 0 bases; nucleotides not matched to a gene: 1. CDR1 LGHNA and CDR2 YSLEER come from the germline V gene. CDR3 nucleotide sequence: TGCGCCAGCAGCCAAGAACAGGGGACGAACACCGGGGAGCTGTTTTTT. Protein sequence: CASSQEQGTNTGELFF.

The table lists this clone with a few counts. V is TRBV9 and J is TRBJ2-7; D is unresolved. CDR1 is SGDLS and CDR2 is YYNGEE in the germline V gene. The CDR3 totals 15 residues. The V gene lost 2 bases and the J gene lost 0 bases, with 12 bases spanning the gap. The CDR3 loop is CASSVSPSSSYEQYF. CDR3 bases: TGTGCCAGCAGCGTTAGTCCGTCCAGCTCCTACGAGCAGTACTTC.

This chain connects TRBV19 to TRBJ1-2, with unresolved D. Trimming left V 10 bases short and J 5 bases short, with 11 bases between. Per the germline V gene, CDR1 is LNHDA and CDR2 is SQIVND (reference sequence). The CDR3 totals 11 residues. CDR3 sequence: CATGLIYGYTF. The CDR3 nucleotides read TGTGCCACGGGTCTTATTTATGGCTACACCTTC. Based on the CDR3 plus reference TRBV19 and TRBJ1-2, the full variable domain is DGGITQSPKYLFRKEGQNVTLSCEQNLNHDAMYWYRQDPGQGLRLIYYSQIVNDFQKGDIAEGYSVSREKKESFPLTVTSAQKNPTAFYLCATGLIYGYTFGSGTRLTVV.

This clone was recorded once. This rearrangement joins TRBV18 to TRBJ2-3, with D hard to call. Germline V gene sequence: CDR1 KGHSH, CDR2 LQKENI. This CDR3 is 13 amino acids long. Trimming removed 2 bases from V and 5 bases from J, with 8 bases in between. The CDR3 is CASSPSAVDTQYF. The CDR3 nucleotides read TGTGCCAGCTCACCATCGGCAGTAGATACGCAGTATTTT.

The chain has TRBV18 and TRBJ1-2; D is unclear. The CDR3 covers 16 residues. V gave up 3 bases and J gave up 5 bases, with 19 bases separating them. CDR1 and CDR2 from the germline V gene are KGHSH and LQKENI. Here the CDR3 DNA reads TGTGCCAGCTCACCTACCCCGGGGAGCCATTTTTATGGCTACACCTTC. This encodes CASSPTPGSHFYGYTF.

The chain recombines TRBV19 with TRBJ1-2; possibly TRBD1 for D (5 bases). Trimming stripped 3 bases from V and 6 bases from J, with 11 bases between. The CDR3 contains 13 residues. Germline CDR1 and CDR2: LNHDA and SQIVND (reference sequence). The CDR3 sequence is CASSIRGSDGYTF. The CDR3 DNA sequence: TGTGCCAGTAGTATTCGGGGGAGCGATGGCTACACCTTC.

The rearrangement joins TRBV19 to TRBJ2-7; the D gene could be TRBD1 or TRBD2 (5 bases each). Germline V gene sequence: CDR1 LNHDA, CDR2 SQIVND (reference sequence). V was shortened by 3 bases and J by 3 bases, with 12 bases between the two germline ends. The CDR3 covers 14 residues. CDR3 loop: CASSIGGLNYEQYF. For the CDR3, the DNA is TGTGCCAGTAGTATTGGGGGTTTGAACTACGAGCAGTACTTC.

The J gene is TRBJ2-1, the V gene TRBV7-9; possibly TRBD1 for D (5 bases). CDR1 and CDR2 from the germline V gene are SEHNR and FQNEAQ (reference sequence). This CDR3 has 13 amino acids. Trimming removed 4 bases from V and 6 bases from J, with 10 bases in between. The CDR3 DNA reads TGTGCCAGCAGCTACGTAGGGGTCAATGAGCAGTTCTTC. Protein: CASSYVGVNEQFF.

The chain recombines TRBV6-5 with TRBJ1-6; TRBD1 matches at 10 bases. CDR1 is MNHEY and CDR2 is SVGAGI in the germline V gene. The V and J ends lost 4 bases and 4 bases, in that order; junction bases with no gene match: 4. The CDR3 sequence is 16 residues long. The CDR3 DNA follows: TGTGCCAGCAGTTGGGGGGGACAGGGGTATAATTCACCCCTCCACTTT. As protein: CASSWGGQGYNSPLHF.

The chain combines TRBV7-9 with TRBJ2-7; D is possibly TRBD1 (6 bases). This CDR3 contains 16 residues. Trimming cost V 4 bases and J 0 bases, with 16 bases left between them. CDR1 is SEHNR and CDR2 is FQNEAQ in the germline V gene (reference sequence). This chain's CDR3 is CASSWGPGTSSYEQYF. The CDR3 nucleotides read TGTGCCAGCAGCTGGGGACCCGGGACAAGCTCCTACGAGCAGTACTTC.

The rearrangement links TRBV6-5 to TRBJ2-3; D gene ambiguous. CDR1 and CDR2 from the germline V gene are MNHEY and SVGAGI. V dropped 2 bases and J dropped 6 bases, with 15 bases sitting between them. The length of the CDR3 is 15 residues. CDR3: CASSYQLPETDTQYF. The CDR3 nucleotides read TGTGCCAGCAGTTACCAGCTTCCCGAGACGGATACGCAGTATTTT.

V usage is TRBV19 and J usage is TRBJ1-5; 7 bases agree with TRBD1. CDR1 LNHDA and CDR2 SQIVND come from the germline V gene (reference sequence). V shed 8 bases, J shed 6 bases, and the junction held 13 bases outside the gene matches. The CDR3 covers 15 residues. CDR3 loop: CASHSGGVVAQPQHF. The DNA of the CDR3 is TGTGCCAGTCACTCAGGGGGGGTAGTGGCTCAGCCCCAGCATTTT.

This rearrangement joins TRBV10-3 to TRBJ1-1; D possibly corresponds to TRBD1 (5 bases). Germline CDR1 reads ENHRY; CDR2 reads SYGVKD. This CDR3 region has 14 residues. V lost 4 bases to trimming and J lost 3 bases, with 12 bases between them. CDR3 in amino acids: CAISVQGGDTEAFF. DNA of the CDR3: TGTGCCATCAGTGTGCAGGGTGGGGACACTGAAGCTTTCTTT.